This T cell receptor beta chain was documented in a study of shared clonotypes between healthy human individuals. Trimming pared 4 bases from V and 4 bases from J, leaving 20 bases between. Germline CDR1 is PRHDT and CDR2 is FYEKMQ (reference sequence). The CDR3 has 16 residues. Adult donors, all healthy and HIV-negative, had no recent acute infections or vaccinations. It was 200 to 250 ng DNA, tens of thousands of T cell genomes, that sorted-subset replicate PCRs used. Produced via immunoSEQ multiplex PCR; TCRdb's table is partial and in-frame only. This repertoire shows 550,000 to 800,000 clones, around 91% found once; its top ten account for about 33%. Regarding the study as a whole: Naive subsets usually exceeded memory subsets in estimated richness.

A note on this clone: The antigen is not known.

This TCR came from a man between 18 and 29 years old in good health. Some clones in this sample may be carry-over from other donors' samples. This chain joins TRBV13 and TRBJ2-7, with D tentatively TRBD2 (6 bases). The sequenced material came from memory CD8+ T cells from PBMCs. This sample's subset: CD45RO+ cells pooled with CCR7-negative TemRA cells. CDR3 residues: CASSSAGGEFEYEQYF. DNA of the CDR3: TGTGCCAGCAGCTCGGCCGGAGGGGAGTTTGAATACGAGCAGTACTTC.